This TCR beta chain was sequenced in a study of T cells in localized non-small cell lung cancer (dated by TCRdb to about 2020). The study in broad terms: The study examined T cell repertoires in roughly 240 patients with early-stage NSCLC and compared tumors with uninvolved tumor-adjacent lungs. All 240 or so NSCLC patients in the cohort were treatment-naive and had localized lung tumors that were resected. A mean age of around 66 years was recorded for the NSCLC patients, of whom roughly 130 were male and some 100 were female.

Including cysteine and phenylalanine, the CDR3 has 14 amino acids. The sequence is cut down to CDR3 DNA, 42 bases in frame from base 1. In the germline V gene (reference sequence), CDR1 corresponds to LNHNV and CDR2 to YYDKDF. The V end loses 6 bases and the J end loses 0 bases, and a stretch of 8 bases separates them. The investigation overall reported the following: Because the study design was exploratory, TCR variables were selected using unadjusted p-values without false-discovery rate correction. Of the top 100 tumor clones, a median of roughly 57 were detected in paired uninvolved adjacent lung; under 30 were also among that lung's top 100. Longer overall survival was associated with higher T cell density in blood, whereas shorter survival was associated with higher clonality in adjacent lung. Uninvolved tumor-adjacent lung showed the highest T cell clonality, higher than tumor, which suggests more focused antigenic responses in the uninvolved tumor-adjacent lung. Because multi-region tumor sequencing was not done, intratumor heterogeneity could not be ruled out.

At diagnosis, tumor, uninvolved tumor-adjacent lung and peripheral blood were collected and then preserved as a mix of FFPE and fresh-frozen material. For TCR repertoire profiling, blood samples were analyzed in the form of peripheral blood mononuclear cells. This clone appeared a single time. Its antigen is currently not known. No clone much larger than this one lies a single base away; base qualities are absent. TCR beta CDR3 regions were sequenced from DNA using the immunoSEQ Assay. Per the source publication's procedure: T cell density was computed as TCR beta template counts normalized to usable DNA estimated by amplifying housekeeping genes. Richness was estimated using the preseqR package, with extrapolation to 400,000 templates for PBMC samples and to 120,000 templates for tissue samples. Clonality was calculated as one minus Pielou's evenness. Differential abundance testing on productive amino-acid clonotypes, with a minimum total count of 5 and an alpha of 0.1, was used to identify tissue-enriched TCRs. The Jaccard Index and the Morisita Overlap Index were used to measure repertoire overlap between compartments. TCR beta CDR3s were clustered by GLIPH together with public tetramer-defined viral CDR3s, and at least three viral sequences plus V-gene enrichment were required for viral motifs. Not all clones reach the TCRdb copy of this immuneACCESS table, which keeps in-frame sequences only. Checked studies attribute under half of the gap to unresolved V genes and leave the rest unexplained. Clone size and V and J calls were adopted from that table, with D and trimming inferred from the DNA. This sample lists tens of thousands of clones; roughly 84% were detected once. Together, the top ten hold 7.8% of the sample.

The sequence was obtained from a man aged 35 to 69 with stage II lung adenocarcinoma. Sequenced here: PBMCs, sampled before any cancer treatment. The sequence links TRBV15 to TRBJ1-4; a weak D assignment points to TRBD1 (5 bases agree). DNA sequence: TGTGCCACCAGTGAGGGGACAACTAATGAAAAACTGTTTTTT. Translated, this gives CATSEGTTNEKLFF.